The 20 T cell receptor beta chains reported below all come from one sample, sequenced in a study of cytomegalovirus exposure and HLA in healthy donors (dated by TCRdb to about 2017). The library was generated by the immunoSEQ multiplex PCR assay. For the multiplex PCR, a mixture combining 60 forward primers for TCR Vbeta segments and 13 reverse primers for TCR Jbeta segments was used. Here the immuneACCESS table is served through TCRdb, limited to in-frame sequences with V and J called. Missing clones are a known gap in these copies; in checked studies unresolved V genes cover under half, and the rest lacks a known reason. The sample table lists roughly 100,000 clones, approximately 70% of them with a count of one. Roughly 3% of the sample is taken by the ten largest. The specimen sequenced was PBMCs. The receptors were sampled from a man aged 25-45 years in good health and CMV-seronegative.

The rearrangement joins TRBV5-1 to TRBJ2-1, with TRBD1 identical over 8 bases. CDR3 length equals 15 residues. Germline V gives CDR1 SGHRS, CDR2 YFSETQ. The trim removed 4 bases at V and 9 bases at J, leaving 12 bases unmatched. The DNA of the CDR3 is TGCGCCAGCAGCCGGAGTTCGACAGGGGAGAGTGAGCAGTTCTTC. Its protein is CASSRSSTGESEQFF.

The chain employs TRBV27 and TRBJ1-5; TRBD1 is a possible D gene (5 bases). CDR3 length: 14 residues. V dropped 3 bases and J dropped 4 bases, with 10 bases sitting between them. Per the germline V gene, CDR1 is MNHEY and CDR2 is SMNVEV (reference sequence). CDR3 sequence reads: CASSLGGPNQPQHF. CDR3 DNA sequence: TGTGCCAGCAGTTTGGGGGGACCTAATCAGCCCCAGCATTTT.

The rearrangement uses TRBV5-4 and TRBJ2-3; perhaps TRBD2 as D (7 bases). Trimming took 1 base from V and 6 from J, leaving 9 bases between them. The CDR3 consists of 13 residues. From germline, CDR1 is SGHNT and CDR2 YYREEE (reference sequence). The CDR3 DNA sequence: TGTGCCAGCAGCTTGAAGGGGGGGGATACGCAGTATTTT. Amino acid sequence: CASSLKGGDTQYF.

The J gene is TRBJ2-7, the V gene TRBV27, with TRBD1 matching over 7 bases. J gave up 5 bases and V 5 bases, and 18 bases lay outside the gene matches. Germline CDR1 MNHEY, CDR2 SMNVEV (reference sequence). The CDR3 runs to 17 residues. CDR3 coding DNA: TGTGCCAGCAGTCAATTCCCGCGAGGGGGCGGGTCGGACGAGCAGTACTTC. The encoded protein is CASSQFPRGGGSDEQYF.

The V gene is TRBV2, the J gene TRBJ1-6, with 7 positions matching TRBD1. Trimming removed 9 bases from V and 7 bases from J; junction bases left unmatched: 6. This CDR3 comprises 13 residues. Germline V lookup: CDR1 SNHLY, CDR2 FYNNEI. CDR3 DNA: TGTGCCAGTCGCCGGGACAGAAATTCACCCCTCCACTTT. Translation gives CASRRDRNSPLHF.

This clone was seen more than once but under ten times. The rearrangement joins TRBV7-2 to TRBJ2-2, with 9 bases aligning to TRBD1. V lost 1 base to trimming and J lost 2 bases; unmatched junction nucleotides: 5. Germline values: CDR1 SGHTA, CDR2 FQGNSA. CDR3 size: 17 residues. The CDR3 region has the DNA TGTGCCAGCAGCTTAGACCGGGACAGGGCAAACACCGGGGAGCTGTTTTTT. Amino acids: CASSLDRDRANTGELFF.

This chain connects TRBV4-3 to TRBJ2-7; 15 bases match TRBD2. V gave up 3 bases and J gave up 1 base; unmatched junction bases: 1. CDR3 length equals 16 residues. Germline CDR1 and CDR2: LGHNA and YSLEER. The chain's CDR3 is CASSHGLAGGSYEQYF. CDR3 bases: TGCGCCAGCAGCCACGGACTAGCGGGAGGGTCCTACGAGCAGTACTTC.

The rearrangement joins TRBV23-1 to TRBJ1-2; 7 nucleotides agree with TRBD1. TRBV23-1 is sorted into the ORF group, with uncertain function. The CDR3 extends over 15 amino acids. With V trimmed by 7 bases and J by 8 bases, 16 bases remained unmatched. CDR3 loop: CASIPGTVIRRGYTF. The CDR3 nucleotides are TGCGCCAGCATACCGGGGACAGTAATCCGTAGGGGCTACACCTTC.

This sequence joins TRBV5-8 and TRBJ1-2, with 10 bases that match TRBD1. The V segment lost 5 bases and the J segment 2 bases; nucleotides outside the gene matches: 15. This CDR3 is built from 18 residues. Germline V gene sequence: CDR1 SGHTS, CDR2 YDEGEE. The CDR3 reads CASRSPGQGLKINYGYTF. In DNA, the CDR3 is TGTGCCAGCAGGTCACCGGGACAGGGGTTGAAGATCAACTATGGCTACACCTTC.

This clone was found once. V gene TRBV5-1 combines with J gene TRBJ2-3; D is possibly TRBD2 (6 bases). The CDR3 contains 15 residues. The germline V gene has CDR1 SGHRS and CDR2 YFSETQ. V lost 3 bases to trimming and J lost 1 base, with 12 bases between them. The CDR3 nucleotides read TGCGCCAGCAGCTACGGGGGATTGGGCACAGATACGCAGTATTTT. Its translation is CASSYGGLGTDTQYF.

Written as DNA, the CDR3 is TGTGCCAGCAGCTTAGGTGGAGCGGGAGGAGAGACCCAGTACTTC. Amino acids: CASSLGGAGGETQYF. This chain connects TRBV7-2 to TRBJ2-5; 9 bases are shared with TRBD2. Germline loops: CDR1 SGHTA, CDR2 FQGNSA. The V gene end was trimmed by 1 base and the J gene end by 4 bases; junction bases not matched to a gene: 4. This CDR3 is 15 amino acids long.

This clone was picked up a small number of times. This chain connects TRBV6-5 to TRBJ2-5; possibly TRBD2 for D (6 bases). The CDR3 consists of 14 residues. V was clipped by 0 bases and J by 4 bases, with 9 bases between them. The germline CDR1 and CDR2 sequences are MNHEY and SVGAGI. CDR3 sequence: CASSYSSGRETQYF. CDR3 in DNA: TGTGCCAGCAGTTACTCGAGCGGGCGAGAGACCCAGTACTTC.

In this sample, this clone turned up a few times. The chain uses TRBV19 and TRBJ2-7; 11 bases fit TRBD1. The CDR3 is 15 residues long. Germline CDR1 and CDR2: LNHDA and SQIVND (reference sequence). The V gene end was trimmed by 4 bases and the J gene end by 3 bases; junction bases not matched to a gene: 5. The CDR3 reads CASSTTGTGGYEQYF. The CDR3 DNA is TGTGCCAGTAGTACTACCGGGACAGGGGGCTACGAGCAGTACTTC.

The rearrangement joins TRBV7-2 to TRBJ2-6; 12 bases align to TRBD2. This CDR3 comprises 18 residues. J lost 3 bases, V lost 6 bases, and 9 bases had no gene match. CDR1 is SGHTA, CDR2 FQGNSA, per germline. CDR3 sequence reads: CASSKLAGGVLGANVLTF. The CDR3 nucleotides read TGTGCCAGCAGTAAACTAGCGGGAGGAGTGCTTGGGGCCAACGTCCTGACTTTC.

The rearrangement uses TRBV2 and TRBJ2-2; 9 bases map to TRBD1. CDR1 SNHLY and CDR2 FYNNEI come from the germline V gene. J gave up 6 bases and V 7 bases, and 3 bases lay outside the gene matches. This CDR3 is 13 amino acids long. The DNA for the CDR3 is TGTGCCAGCACCGGACAGGGGCCCGGGGAGCTGTTTTTT. Translating it yields CASTGQGPGELFF.

V is TRBV11-2 and J is TRBJ2-7; D is unresolved. From germline, CDR1 is SGHAT and CDR2 FQNNGV. V was cut by 1 base and J by 3 bases, with 13 bases left in between. The CDR3 spans 15 residues. The CDR3 is CASSLGAGVIYEQYF. As DNA, the CDR3 is TGTGCCAGCAGCTTAGGGGCAGGCGTTATCTACGAGCAGTACTTC. The full variable domain, with the rest looked up from reference TRBV11-2 and TRBJ2-7, is EAGVAQSPRYKIIEKRQSVAFWCNPISGHATLYWYQQILGQGPKLLIQFQNNGVVDDSQLPKDRFSAERLKGVDSTLKIQPAKLEDSAVYLCASSLGAGVIYEQYFGPGTRLTVT.

The rearrangement links TRBV7-8 to TRBJ2-1, with D perhaps matching TRBD2 (5 bases). V lost 6 bases, J lost 1 base, and 10 bases lay in between. Germline CDR1 reads SGHVS; CDR2 reads FQNEAQ. The CDR3 contains 14 residues. CDR3 DNA: TGTGCCAGCAGGTTGGGAGAGTCCTACAATGAGCAGTTCTTC. Its protein product is CASRLGESYNEQFF.

This clone came up a few times. The chain uses TRBV4-3 and TRBJ2-3; D may be TRBD1 (6 bases). CDR1 is LGHNA, CDR2 YSLEER, per germline. V lost 0 bases and J 5 bases, leaving 18 bases between the germline ends. The CDR3 spans 17 residues. CDR3 sequence reads: CASSQDVNREQGDTQYF. The CDR3 DNA sequence: TGCGCCAGCAGCCAAGATGTAAACAGGGAGCAGGGAGATACGCAGTATTTT.

V and J are TRBV30 and TRBJ1-5; possible D gene TRBD1, 5 bases. Germline loops: CDR1 GTSNPN, CDR2 SVGIG (reference sequence). The CDR3 is 14 residues long. V gave up 0 bases and J gave up 7 bases, with 13 bases separating them. CDR3 coding DNA: TGTGCCTGGAGTGTACTCAGGGCGAGACAGCCCCAGCATTTT. It encodes CAWSVLRARQPQHF.

This clone was counted once. The V gene is TRBV5-1, the J gene TRBJ1-1; D is unresolved. The CDR3 is made up of 13 amino acids. With 6 bases removed from V and 1 base from J, the gap between germline ends came to 10 bases. Germline values: CDR1 SGHRS, CDR2 YFSETQ. This CDR3 reads CASKTQSNTEAFF. DNA of the CDR3: TGCGCCAGCAAAACACAGTCGAACACTGAAGCTTTCTTT.